The 2 T cell receptor beta chains given below trace back to one sample, sequenced in a study of cytotoxic CD8 clonotypes in ibrutinib-treated CLL. Profiling relied on immunoSEQ multiplex PCR, and the TCRdb table lists in-frame clones only, not all of them. The repertoire includes about 300,000 clones, about 72% of them detected once, and roughly 6% sits in the top ten. This material consisted of PBMCs, taken at disease progression, from a patient treated with ibrutinib. Receptor source: a human donor with chronic lymphocytic leukemia.

V is TRBV6-5 and J is TRBJ1-1; D is unclear. Per the germline V gene, CDR1 is MNHEY and CDR2 is SVGAGI. Deletions cut 5 bases from V and 7 bases from J, with 11 bases between. This CDR3 is built from 12 residues. The CDR3 protein is CASSRTVGEAFF. DNA of the CDR3: TGTGCCAGCAGTCGGACCGTCGGTGAAGCTTTCTTT.

The rearrangement links TRBV18 to TRBJ1-1, with D possibly matching TRBD1 (5 bases). V lost 4 bases and J 4 bases, leaving 13 bases between the germline ends. Germline CDR1 is KGHSH and CDR2 is LQKENI. The CDR3 consists of 14 residues. As DNA, the CDR3 is TGTGCCAGCTCACTACAGGTTGAGGGCACTGAAGCTTTCTTT. Its translation: CASSLQVEGTEAFF.